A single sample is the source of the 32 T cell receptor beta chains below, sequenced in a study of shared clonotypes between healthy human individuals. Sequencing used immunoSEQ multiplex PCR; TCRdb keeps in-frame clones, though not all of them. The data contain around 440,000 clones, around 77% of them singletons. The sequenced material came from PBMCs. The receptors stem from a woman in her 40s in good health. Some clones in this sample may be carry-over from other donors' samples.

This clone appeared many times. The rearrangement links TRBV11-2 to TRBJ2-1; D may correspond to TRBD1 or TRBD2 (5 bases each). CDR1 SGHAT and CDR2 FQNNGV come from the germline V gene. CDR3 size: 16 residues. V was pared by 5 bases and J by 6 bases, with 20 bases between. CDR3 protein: CASSPEASLRGNEQFF. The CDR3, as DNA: TGTGCCAGCAGCCCAGAGGCCAGTTTGAGGGGCAATGAGCAGTTCTTC. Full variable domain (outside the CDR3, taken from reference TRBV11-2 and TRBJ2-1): EAGVAQSPRYKIIEKRQSVAFWCNPISGHATLYWYQQILGQGPKLLIQFQNNGVVDDSQLPKDRFSAERLKGVDSTLKIQPAKLEDSAVYLCASSPEASLRGNEQFFGPGTRLTVL.

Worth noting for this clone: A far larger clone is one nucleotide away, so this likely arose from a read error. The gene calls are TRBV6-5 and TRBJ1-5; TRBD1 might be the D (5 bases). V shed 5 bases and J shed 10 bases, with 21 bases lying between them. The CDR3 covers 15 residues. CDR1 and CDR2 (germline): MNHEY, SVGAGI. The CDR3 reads CASSPQWGGSHPQHF. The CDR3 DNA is TGTGCCAGCAGTCCACAGTGGGGGGGGAGTCATCCCCAGCATTTT.

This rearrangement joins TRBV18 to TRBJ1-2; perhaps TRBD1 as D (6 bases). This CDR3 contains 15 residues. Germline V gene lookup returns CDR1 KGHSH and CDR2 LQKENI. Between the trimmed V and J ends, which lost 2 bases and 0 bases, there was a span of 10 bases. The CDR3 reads CASSPNRESNYGYTF. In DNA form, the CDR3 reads TGTGCCAGCTCACCAAACAGGGAGTCTAACTATGGCTACACCTTC.

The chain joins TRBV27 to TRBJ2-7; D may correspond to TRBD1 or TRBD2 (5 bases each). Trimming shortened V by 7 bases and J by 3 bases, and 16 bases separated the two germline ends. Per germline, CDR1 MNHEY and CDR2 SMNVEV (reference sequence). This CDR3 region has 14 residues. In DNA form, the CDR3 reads TGTGCCAGCAATCCCAGACAGAGGGACTACGAGCAGTACTTC. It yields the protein CASNPRQRDYEQYF.

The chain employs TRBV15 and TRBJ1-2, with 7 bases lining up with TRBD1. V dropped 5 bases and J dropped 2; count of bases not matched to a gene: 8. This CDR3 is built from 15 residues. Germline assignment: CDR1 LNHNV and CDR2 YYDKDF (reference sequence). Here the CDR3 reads CATSGPRDSNYGYTF. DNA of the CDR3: TGTGCCACCAGCGGTCCCCGGGACAGCAACTATGGCTACACCTTC.

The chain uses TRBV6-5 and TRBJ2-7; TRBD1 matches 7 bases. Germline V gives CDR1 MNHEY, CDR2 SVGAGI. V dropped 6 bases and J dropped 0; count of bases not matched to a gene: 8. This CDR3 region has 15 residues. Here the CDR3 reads CASSNTGAISYEQYF. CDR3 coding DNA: TGTGCCAGCAGCAATACAGGGGCCATCTCCTACGAGCAGTACTTC.

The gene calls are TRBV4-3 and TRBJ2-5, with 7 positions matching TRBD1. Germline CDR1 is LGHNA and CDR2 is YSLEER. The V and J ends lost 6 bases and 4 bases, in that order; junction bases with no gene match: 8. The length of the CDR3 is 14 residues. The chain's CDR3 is CASSRDRVSETQYF. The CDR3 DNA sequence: TGCGCCAGCAGTCGCGACAGGGTCTCAGAGACCCAGTACTTC.

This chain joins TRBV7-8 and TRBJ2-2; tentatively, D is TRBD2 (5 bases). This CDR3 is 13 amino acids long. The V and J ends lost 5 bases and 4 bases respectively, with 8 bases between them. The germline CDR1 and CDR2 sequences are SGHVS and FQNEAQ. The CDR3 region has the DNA TGTGCCAGCAGCGTAGGGAGCACCGGGGAGCTGTTTTTT. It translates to CASSVGSTGELFF.

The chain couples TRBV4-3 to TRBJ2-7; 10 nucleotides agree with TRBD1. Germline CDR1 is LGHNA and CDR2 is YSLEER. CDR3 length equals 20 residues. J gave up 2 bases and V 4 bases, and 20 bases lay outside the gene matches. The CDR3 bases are TGCGCCAGCAGCCGGCAAACGGCCCCGGGACAGGGGACATTACCCTACGAGCAGTACTTC. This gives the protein CASSRQTAPGQGTLPYEQYF.

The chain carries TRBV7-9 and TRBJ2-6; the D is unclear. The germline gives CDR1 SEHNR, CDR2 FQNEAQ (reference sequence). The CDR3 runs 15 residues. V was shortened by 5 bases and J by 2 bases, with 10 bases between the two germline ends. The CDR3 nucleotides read TGTGCCAGCAGCGTTAGGGATCCTGGGGCCAACGTCCTGACTTTC. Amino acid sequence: CASSVRDPGANVLTF.

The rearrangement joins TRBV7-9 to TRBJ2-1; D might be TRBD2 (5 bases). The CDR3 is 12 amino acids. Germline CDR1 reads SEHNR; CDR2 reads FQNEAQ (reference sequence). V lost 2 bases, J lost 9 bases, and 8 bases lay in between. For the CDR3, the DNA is TGTGCCAGCAGCTTACGGGGTAGTGAGCAGTTCTTC. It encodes CASSLRGSEQFF.

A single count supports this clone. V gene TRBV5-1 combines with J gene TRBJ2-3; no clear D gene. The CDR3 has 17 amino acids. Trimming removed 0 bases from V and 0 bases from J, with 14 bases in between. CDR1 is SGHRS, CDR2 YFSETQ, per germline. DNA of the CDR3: TGCGCCAGCAGCTTGGCCACCACAGTCCCTAGCACAGATACGCAGTATTTT. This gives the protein CASSLATTVPSTDTQYF.

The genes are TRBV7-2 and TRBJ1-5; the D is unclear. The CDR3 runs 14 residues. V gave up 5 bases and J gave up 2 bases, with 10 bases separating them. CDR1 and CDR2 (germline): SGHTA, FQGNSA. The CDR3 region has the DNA TGTGCCAGCAGCATGACATTTGGCAATCAGCCCCAGCATTTT. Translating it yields CASSMTFGNQPQHF.

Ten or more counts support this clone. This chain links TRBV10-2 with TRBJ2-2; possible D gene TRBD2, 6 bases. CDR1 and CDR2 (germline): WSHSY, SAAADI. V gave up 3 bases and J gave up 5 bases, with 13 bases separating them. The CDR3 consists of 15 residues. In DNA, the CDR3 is TGCGCCAGCAGTGAAGCGGGTCGATGGACCGGGGAGCTGTTTTTT. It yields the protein CASSEAGRWTGELFF.

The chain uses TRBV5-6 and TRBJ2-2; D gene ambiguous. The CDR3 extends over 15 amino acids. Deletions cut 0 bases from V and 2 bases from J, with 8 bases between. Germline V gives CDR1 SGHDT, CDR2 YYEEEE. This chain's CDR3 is CASSLGYPNTGELFF. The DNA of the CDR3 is TGTGCCAGCAGCTTGGGGTACCCTAACACCGGGGAGCTGTTTTTT.

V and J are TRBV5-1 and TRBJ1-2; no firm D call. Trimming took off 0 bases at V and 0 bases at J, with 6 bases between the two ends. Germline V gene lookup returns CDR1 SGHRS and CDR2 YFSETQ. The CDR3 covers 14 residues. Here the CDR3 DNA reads TGCGCCAGCAGCTTGGCTCCACCTAACTATGGCTACACCTTC. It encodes CASSLAPPNYGYTF.

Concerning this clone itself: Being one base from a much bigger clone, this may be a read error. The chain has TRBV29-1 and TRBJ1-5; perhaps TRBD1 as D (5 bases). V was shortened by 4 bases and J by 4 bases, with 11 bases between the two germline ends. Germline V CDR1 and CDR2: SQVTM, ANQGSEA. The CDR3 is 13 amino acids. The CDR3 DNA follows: TGCAGCGTTGGGGACGGGGGAAATCAGCCCCAGCATTTT. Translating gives CSVGDGGNQPQHF.

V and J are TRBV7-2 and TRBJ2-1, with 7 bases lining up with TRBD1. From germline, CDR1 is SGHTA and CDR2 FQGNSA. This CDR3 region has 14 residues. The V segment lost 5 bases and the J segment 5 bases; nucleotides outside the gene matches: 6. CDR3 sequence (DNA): TGTGCCAGCAGCCCGACACAGGGGAACAATGAGCAGTTCTTC. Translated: CASSPTQGNNEQFF.

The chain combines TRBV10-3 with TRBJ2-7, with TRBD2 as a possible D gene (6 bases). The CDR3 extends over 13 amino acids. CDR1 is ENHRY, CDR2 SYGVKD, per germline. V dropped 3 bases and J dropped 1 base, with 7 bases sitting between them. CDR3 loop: CAISDGTSYEQYF. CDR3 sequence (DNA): TGTGCCATCAGTGACGGGACTTCCTACGAGCAGTACTTC.

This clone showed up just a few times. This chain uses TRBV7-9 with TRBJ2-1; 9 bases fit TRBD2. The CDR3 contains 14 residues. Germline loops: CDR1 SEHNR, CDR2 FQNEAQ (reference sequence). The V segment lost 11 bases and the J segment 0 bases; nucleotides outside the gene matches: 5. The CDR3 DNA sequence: TGTGCCTTTCTAGCGGGATCCTCCTACAATGAGCAGTTCTTC. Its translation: CAFLAGSSYNEQFF.

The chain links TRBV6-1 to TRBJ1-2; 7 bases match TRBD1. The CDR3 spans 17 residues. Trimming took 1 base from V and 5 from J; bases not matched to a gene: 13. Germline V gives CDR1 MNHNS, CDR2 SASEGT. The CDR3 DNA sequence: TGTGCCAGCAGTGAAGGAACCAGGACAGGCTTTACTTATGGCTACACCTTC. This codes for CASSEGTRTGFTYGYTF.

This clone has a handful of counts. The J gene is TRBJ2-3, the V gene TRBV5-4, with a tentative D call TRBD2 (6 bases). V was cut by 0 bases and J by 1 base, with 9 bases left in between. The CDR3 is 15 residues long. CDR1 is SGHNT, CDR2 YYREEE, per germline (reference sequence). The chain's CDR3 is CASSLVASGTDTQYF. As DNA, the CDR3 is TGTGCCAGCAGCTTGGTGGCTAGCGGCACAGATACGCAGTATTTT.

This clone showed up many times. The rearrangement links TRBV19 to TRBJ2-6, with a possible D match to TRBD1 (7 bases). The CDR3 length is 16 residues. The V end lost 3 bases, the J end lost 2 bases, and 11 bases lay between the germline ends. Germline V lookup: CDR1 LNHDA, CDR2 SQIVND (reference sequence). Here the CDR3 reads CASSISRGAGANVLTF. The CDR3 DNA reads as TGTGCCAGTAGTATCAGCAGGGGGGCTGGGGCCAACGTCCTGACTTTC.

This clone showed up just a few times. This CDR3 reads CASSLNSPGNTIYF. CDR3 coding DNA: TGTGCCAGCAGTTTGAACAGCCCTGGAAACACCATATATTTT. This rearrangement joins TRBV28 to TRBJ1-3; D uncertain. Germline CDR1 and CDR2: MDHEN and SYDVKM. This CDR3 is built from 14 residues. Trimming left V 3 bases short and J 2 bases short, with 8 bases between.

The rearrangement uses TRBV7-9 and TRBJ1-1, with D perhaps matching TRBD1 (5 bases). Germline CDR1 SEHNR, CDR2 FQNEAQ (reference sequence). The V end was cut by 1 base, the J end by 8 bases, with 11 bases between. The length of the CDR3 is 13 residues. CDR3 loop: CASSLGARGEAFF. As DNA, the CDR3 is TGTGCCAGCAGCTTAGGGGCTCGGGGGGAAGCTTTCTTT.

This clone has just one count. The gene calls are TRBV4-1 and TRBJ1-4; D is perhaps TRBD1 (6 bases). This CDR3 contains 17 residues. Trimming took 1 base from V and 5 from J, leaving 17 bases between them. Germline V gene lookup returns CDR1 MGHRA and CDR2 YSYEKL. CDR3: CASSQVSPGVKNEKLFF. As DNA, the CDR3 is TGCGCCAGCAGCCAAGTTAGCCCAGGGGTAAAAAATGAAAAACTGTTTTTT.

The CDR3 nucleotides are TGCGCCAGCAGCTCGACGACAGGGAGTCACAATGAGCAGTTCTTC. Protein sequence: CASSSTTGSHNEQFF. The chain is built from TRBV5-1 and TRBJ2-1; 7 nucleotides match TRBD1. The CDR3 is 15 residues long. V lost 3 bases to trimming and J lost 5 bases; unmatched junction nucleotides: 8. Germline-derived CDR1 and CDR2 are SGHRS and YFSETQ.

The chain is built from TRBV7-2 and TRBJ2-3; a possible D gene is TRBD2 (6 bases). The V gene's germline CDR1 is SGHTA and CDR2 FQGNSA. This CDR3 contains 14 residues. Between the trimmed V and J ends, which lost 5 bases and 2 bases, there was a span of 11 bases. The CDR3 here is CASSIGRNTDTQYF. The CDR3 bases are TGTGCCAGCAGCATCGGGAGAAACACAGATACGCAGTATTTT.

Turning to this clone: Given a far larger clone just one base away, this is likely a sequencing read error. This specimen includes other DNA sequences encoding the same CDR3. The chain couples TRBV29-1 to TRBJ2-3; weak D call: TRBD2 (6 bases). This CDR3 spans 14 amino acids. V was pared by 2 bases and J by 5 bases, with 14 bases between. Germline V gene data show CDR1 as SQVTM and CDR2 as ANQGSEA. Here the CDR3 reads CSVESAGLQDTQYF. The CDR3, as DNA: TGCAGCGTTGAATCTGCAGGACTACAAGATACGCAGTATTTT.

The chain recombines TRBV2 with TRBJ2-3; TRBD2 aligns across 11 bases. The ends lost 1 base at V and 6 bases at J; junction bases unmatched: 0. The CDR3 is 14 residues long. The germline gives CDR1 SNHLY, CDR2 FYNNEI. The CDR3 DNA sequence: TGTGCCAGCAGTGAAGGACTAGCGGGGGATACGCAGTATTTT. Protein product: CASSEGLAGDTQYF.

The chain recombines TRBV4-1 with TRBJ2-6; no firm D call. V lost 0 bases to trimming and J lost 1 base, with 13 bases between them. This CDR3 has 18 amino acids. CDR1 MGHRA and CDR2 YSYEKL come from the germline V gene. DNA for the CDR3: TGCGCCAGCAGCCAAGAAGTCAGGTTCGGGTCTGGGGCCAACGTCCTGACTTTC. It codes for CASSQEVRFGSGANVLTF.

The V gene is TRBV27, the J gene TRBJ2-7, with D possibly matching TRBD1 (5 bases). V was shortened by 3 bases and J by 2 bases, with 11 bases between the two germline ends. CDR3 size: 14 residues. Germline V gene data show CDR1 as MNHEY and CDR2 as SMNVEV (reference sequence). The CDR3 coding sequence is TGTGCCAGCAGTTTCAACACAGGAGCCTACGAGCAGTACTTC. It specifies CASSFNTGAYEQYF.